The rows below give T cell receptor beta chains drawn from one sample of a study of cytomegalovirus exposure and HLA in healthy donors. The repertoire was sequenced with immunoSEQ multiplex PCR; TCRdb's copy has only in-frame clones and lacks some. The profile covers about 95,000 clones, with 85% appearing a single time and 20% to 25% taken by the ten largest. The sequenced material came from PBMCs. The receptors shown here come from a man aged 18-30 years in good health and CMV-seropositive. CDR3s include the opening cysteine and the closing phenylalanine or tryptophan. The D gene is left open where the match is weak. Clone size, where shown, is once, few, many, or a class for clones that have expanded.

D: TRBD1; V: TRBV29-1; size: .; J: TRBJ1-1; DNA: TGCAGCGTTGAGGGACAGGGGGCAACTGAAGCTTTCTTT; CDR3: CSVEGQGATEAFF
D: TRBD1; V: TRBV7-9; size: .; J: TRBJ2-7; DNA: TGTGCCAGCAGCCCGGGACAGAATACCTACGAGCAGTACTTC; CDR3: CASSPGQNTYEQYF
D: TRBD2; V: TRBV27; size: few; J: TRBJ2-2; DNA: TGTGCCAGCAGTTTATACAGCGGGAGAGGGGCCGGGGAGCTGTTTTTT; CDR3: CASSLYSGRGAGELFF
D: .; V: TRBV13; size: .; J: TRBJ2-3; DNA: TGTGCCAGCAGTCCTCCCCCTACAGATACGCAGTATTTT; CDR3: CASSPPPTDTQYF
D: TRBD1; V: TRBV10-2; size: .; J: TRBJ1-5; DNA: TGCGCCAGCAGTGAGACAGGGGGGGTAGGAGGCAATCAGCCCCAGCATTTT; CDR3: CASSETGGVGGNQPQHF
D: TRBD2; V: TRBV9; size: .; J: TRBJ2-3; DNA: TGTGCCAGCAGCGTCACCGGGACTAGCGTCCTCACAGATACGCAGTATTTT; CDR3: CASSVTGTSVLTDTQYF
D: TRBD2; V: TRBV7-9; size: .; J: TRBJ2-7; DNA: TGTGCCAGCAGCTTAGGGCGGGGGGCTATGAAGTACGAGCAGTACTTC; CDR3: CASSLGRGAMKYEQYF
D: .; V: TRBV18; size: .; J: TRBJ2-7; DNA: TGTGCCAGCTCACCAAATTTGGGCCTCTACGAGCAGTACTTC; CDR3: CASSPNLGLYEQYF
D: .; V: TRBV27; size: .; J: TRBJ2-3; DNA: TGTGCCAGCAGTTATGACGTCACCGGGGGCACAGATACGCAGTATTTT; CDR3: CASSYDVTGGTDTQYF
D: TRBD2; V: TRBV27; size: .; J: TRBJ2-6; DNA: TGTGCCCTCACCTACCGACTAGCGGGAGGGCCGAGGATCCGCTCTGGGGCCAACGTCCTGACTTTC; CDR3: CALTYRLAGGPRIRSGANVLTF
D: TRBD1; V: TRBV2; size: .; J: TRBJ1-1; DNA: TGTGCCAGCTCCTGGACAGGGAACACTGAAGCTTTCTTT; CDR3: CASSWTGNTEAFF
D: TRBD2; V: TRBV5-4; size: .; J: TRBJ2-1; DNA: TGTGCCAGCAGCCCGAACGGACTAGGGGACAATGAGCAGTTCTTC; CDR3: CASSPNGLGDNEQFF
D: TRBD2; V: TRBV19; size: once; J: TRBJ2-3; DNA: TGTGCCAGTAGTATAAATTGGGGGGGAGATACGCAGTATTTT; CDR3: CASSINWGGDTQYF
D: .; V: TRBV15; size: .; J: TRBJ2-7; DNA: TGTGCCACCAGCACATCGGGGACCTACGAGCAGTACTTC; CDR3: CATSTSGTYEQYF
D: TRBD2; V: TRBV2; size: .; J: TRBJ2-1; DNA: TGTGCCAGCAAGGGGCTAGCGGGGGACTACAGTGAGCAGTTCTTC; CDR3: CASKGLAGDYSEQFF
D: TRBD2; V: TRBV5-1; size: once; J: TRBJ2-3; DNA: TGCGCCAGCAGCATAGGACTAGCGGGAGGGTATACAGATACGCAGTATTTT; CDR3: CASSIGLAGGYTDTQYF
D: .; V: TRBV27; size: .; J: TRBJ2-2; DNA: TGTGCCAGCAGTGGCCCCGGGGAGCTGTTTTTT; CDR3: CASSGPGELFF
D: .; V: TRBV10-2; size: few; J: TRBJ2-2; DNA: TGCGCCAGCAGTAACACAGTGAACTTGAACACCGGGGAGCTGTTTTTT; CDR3: CASSNTVNLNTGELFF
D: TRBD1; V: TRBV11-2; size: .; J: TRBJ1-5; DNA: TGTGCCAGCAGCCGGACAGGGGGCGGTCAGCCCCAGCATTTT; CDR3: CASSRTGGGQPQHF
D: .; V: TRBV28; size: .; J: TRBJ1-5; DNA: TGTGCCAGCAGTTTCGGGCGGGTTAACCAGCCCCAGCATTTT; CDR3: CASSFGRVNQPQHF
D: TRBD2; V: TRBV18; size: once; J: TRBJ2-7; DNA: TGTGCCAGCTCGTCCCAGCGGGAGGGCTACGAGCAGTACTTC; CDR3: CASSSQREGYEQYF
D: .; V: TRBV6-4; size: .; J: TRBJ2-2; DNA: TGTGCCAGCAGTGAAAGAGGGGGAAACACCGGGGAGCTGTTTTTT; CDR3: CASSERGGNTGELFF
D: TRBD2; V: TRBV19; size: .; J: TRBJ2-1; DNA: TGTGCCAGTACGGGACTAGCGGGAGACGGCAATGAGCAGTTCTTC; CDR3: CASTGLAGDGNEQFF
D: TRBD1; V: TRBV6-1; size: once; J: TRBJ2-7; DNA: TGTGCCAGCAGAAGGGGACAGGGCAGCTCCTACGAGCAGTACTTC; CDR3: CASRRGQGSSYEQYF
D: .; V: TRBV23-1; size: .; J: TRBJ2-6; DNA: TGCGCCAGCAGATACACGGGTTCGGCCTCCTCTGGGGCCAACGTCCTGACTTTC; CDR3: CASRYTGSASSGANVLTF
D: .; V: TRBV29-1; size: .; J: TRBJ2-1; DNA: TGCAGCGTTGAAAAGGGGTCGGAGTTCAATGAGCAGTTCTTC; CDR3: CSVEKGSEFNEQFF
D: TRBD2; V: TRBV7-3; size: .; J: TRBJ2-1; DNA: TGTGCCAGCAGCTCCCTAGCGGGAGCCTACAATGAGCAGTTCTTC; CDR3: CASSSLAGAYNEQFF
D: .; V: TRBV28; size: .; J: TRBJ1-3; DNA: TGTGCCAGCAGTTTATCTTCTGGAAACACCATATATTTT; CDR3: CASSLSSGNTIYF
D: .; V: TRBV19; size: .; J: TRBJ1-1; DNA: TGTGCCAGTAGTGCCAGGGACACATGGAACACTGAAGCTTTCTTT; CDR3: CASSARDTWNTEAFF
D: TRBD2; V: TRBV6-4; size: .; J: TRBJ2-2; DNA: TGTGCCAGCAGTGACTCTACTAGCGGGAACACCGGGGAGCTGTTTTTT; CDR3: CASSDSTSGNTGELFF
D: .; V: TRBV5-6; size: once; J: TRBJ2-5; DNA: TGTGCCAGCAGCTTCAGAGAGACCCAGTACTTC; CDR3: CASSFRETQYF
D: .; V: TRBV7-8; size: .; J: TRBJ2-3; DNA: TGTGCCAGCAGCGGAGGAAGCACAGATACGCAGTATTTT; CDR3: CASSGGSTDTQYF
D: .; V: TRBV9; size: .; J: TRBJ2-7; DNA: TGTGCCAGCAGCGAGCGGCTGGAATTTTACGAGCAGTACTTC; CDR3: CASSERLEFYEQYF
D: .; V: TRBV12-5; size: .; J: TRBJ1-2; DNA: TGTGCTAGTGGTTTCTTGACAGGCTATGGCTACACCTTC; CDR3: CASGFLTGYGYTF
D: .; V: TRBV15; size: .; J: TRBJ1-4; DNA: TGTGCCACCAGCAATACAGGCGGGGGGGCGTTTGAAAAACTGTTTTTT; CDR3: CATSNTGGGAFEKLFF
D: TRBD1; V: TRBV19; size: few; J: TRBJ1-1; DNA: TGTGCCAGTAGTGGGACAGATAACACTGAAGCTTTCTTT; CDR3: CASSGTDNTEAFF
D: TRBD2; V: TRBV11-3; size: .; J: TRBJ2-5; DNA: TGTGCCAGCAGCTTAGATAGGACGCTAGCGGGAGCTGGCGACCAAGAGACCCAGTACTTC; CDR3: CASSLDRTLAGAGDQETQYF